This is a list of T cell receptor beta chains from one sample in a study of blood T cell repertoires in COVID-19. The protocol was immunoSEQ multiplex PCR, while the TCRdb copy is restricted to in-frame clones and leaves out a portion. The table lists approximately 290,000 clones, about 89% of them singletons, with about 0.8% in the top ten. Sequenced: peripheral blood. The receptors stem from a man aged 30-40 years with acute or convalescent COVID-19. CDR3s include the opening cysteine and the closing phenylalanine or tryptophan. D genes are given only for firm matches. Some rows mark clone size as missing; the rest say once, few, many or name a class of expanded clone.

.	TRBJ1-5	TRBV28	.	CASSANGPQHF	TGTGCCAGCAGTGCGAATGGGCCCCAGCATTTT
.	TRBJ2-2	TRBV15	.	CATSRDFGPTGELFF	TGTGCCACCAGCAGAGATTTTGGGCCCACCGGGGAGCTGTTTTTT
TRBD1	TRBJ1-2	TRBV18	.	CASSDGQGYGYTF	TGTGCCAGCTCGGACGGACAGGGCTATGGCTACACCTTC
TRBD2	TRBJ2-7	TRBV30	.	CAFNLGSGRSEQYF	TGTGCCTTTAATTTGGGGAGCGGGAGGAGCGAGCAGTACTTC
TRBD1	TRBJ2-2	TRBV30	.	CAWIAGGNTGELFF	TGTGCCTGGATTGCAGGGGGAAACACCGGGGAGCTGTTTTTT
.	TRBJ1-1	TRBV4-1	.	CASSQVFAGMNTEAFF	TGCGCCAGCAGCCAAGTATTTGCAGGGATGAACACTGAAGCTTTCTTT
TRBD1	TRBJ1-5	TRBV20-1	.	CSASGTGAPAYSNQPQHF	TGCAGTGCTAGTGGGACAGGGGCCCCAGCTTATAGCAATCAGCCCCAGCATTTT
.	TRBJ1-4	TRBV5-5	.	CASSFESGVNGKLFF	TGTGCCAGCAGCTTTGAGAGTGGAGTGAACGGAAAACTGTTTTTT
TRBD1	TRBJ1-1	TRBV10-3	.	CAISYRGRNTEAFF	TGTGCCATCAGTTACAGGGGGCGGAACACTGAAGCTTTCTTT
TRBD1	TRBJ1-6	TRBV6-6	once	CASRRVRGTGNSPLHF	TGTGCCAGCAGACGCGTGAGGGGGACAGGGAATTCACCCCTCCACTTT
.	TRBJ1-3	TRBV5-4	.	CASSLDLTGNTIYF	TGTGCCAGCAGCTTGGACTTAACTGGAAACACCATATATTTT
.	TRBJ2-3	TRBV7-3	.	CASSLTPGTSTDTQYF	TGTGCCAGCAGCTTAACCCCTGGGACTAGCACAGATACGCAGTATTTT
TRBD2	TRBJ2-1	TRBV7-2	.	CASSLAWTSGRSDEQFF	TGTGCCAGCAGCTTAGCCTGGACTAGCGGGAGGTCTGATGAGCAGTTCTTC
TRBD2	TRBJ2-6	TRBV5-1	.	CASSVGTSGANVLTF	TGCGCCAGCAGCGTCGGGACTAGTGGGGCCAACGTCCTGACTTTC
.	TRBJ1-3	TRBV5-1	.	CASSLTSGSGNTIYF	TGCGCCAGCAGCTTGACCTCAGGCTCTGGAAACACCATATATTTT
.	TRBJ2-2	TRBV5-1	.	CASSLSPGSNTGELFF	TGCGCCAGCAGCTTGAGTCCCGGGTCGAACACCGGGGAGCTGTTTTTT
TRBD1	TRBJ1-1	TRBV19	.	CASCYPGGDGEAFF	TGTGCCAGTTGTTATCCAGGGGGCGATGGTGAAGCTTTCTTT
.	TRBJ2-1	TRBV18	.	CASSPLVGQGTYNEQFF	TGTGCCAGCTCACCATTGGTGGGGCAGGGAACCTACAATGAGCAGTTCTTC
.	TRBJ1-3	TRBV3-1/TRBV3-2	once	CASSQARSAIYF	TGTGCCAGCAGCCAAGCTCGGTCCGCCATATATTTT
TRBD1	TRBJ1-4	TRBV12-5	.	CASGPGQAAEKLFF	TGTGCTAGTGGTCCGGGACAGGCAGCTGAAAAACTGTTTTTT
TRBD2	TRBJ2-3	TRBV19	.	CASTVGLASTDTQYF	TGTGCCAGTACCGTGGGACTAGCGTCGACAGATACGCAGTATTTT
.	TRBJ1-2	TRBV28	.	CASSSVDGYTF	TGTGCCAGCAGTTCAGTCGATGGCTACACCTTC
.	TRBJ1-6	TRBV15	.	CATSRTEDSPLHF	TGTGCCACCAGCAGGACAGAGGATTCACCCCTCCACTTT
TRBD1	TRBJ1-5	TRBV18	.	CASSETGVRSNQPQHF	TGTGCCAGCTCAGAAACAGGGGTTAGGAGCAATCAGCCCCAGCATTTT
TRBD1	TRBJ1-2	TRBV28	.	CASSQTGAGYTF	TGTGCCAGCAGCCAAACAGGGGCGGGCTACACCTTC
.	TRBJ2-1	TRBV7-3	.	CASSAQRYNEQFF	TGTGCCAGCAGCGCGCAGAGGTACAATGAGCAGTTCTTC
TRBD1	TRBJ1-1	TRBV30	.	CAWRGQGWTEAFF	TGTGCCTGGAGAGGACAGGGCTGGACTGAAGCTTTCTTT
.	TRBJ1-1	TRBV6-5	.	CASSYGQIRTEAFF	TGTGCCAGCAGTTACGGACAGATTCGCACTGAAGCTTTCTTT
TRBD1	TRBJ2-3	TRBV5-1	.	CASSSNRGTTDTQYF	TGCGCCAGCAGCTCGAACAGGGGAACGACTGATACGCAGTATTTT
TRBD1	TRBJ1-6	TRBV25-1	.	CASSDDYRGGYSPLHF	TGTGCCAGCAGTGATGACTACAGGGGAGGTTATTCACCCCTCCACTTT
.	TRBJ1-2	TRBV5-1	.	CASSFDRSYGYTF	TGCGCCAGCAGCTTCGACAGGTCGTATGGCTACACCTTC
TRBD1	TRBJ2-2	TRBV6-5	.	CASSLQGANTGELFF	TGTGCCAGCAGCCTACAGGGGGCAAACACCGGGGAGCTGTTTTTT
TRBD2	TRBJ2-5	TRBV7-9	.	CASSFRVVREVRETQYF	TGTGCCAGCAGCTTTAGGGTGGTGCGGGAGGTGCGGGAGACCCAGTACTTC
TRBD1	TRBJ1-6	TRBV28	.	CASSADPNGDSGFEIFYF	TGTGCCAGCAGTGCCGACCCTAATGGGGACAGCGGGTTCGAAATCTTCTACTTT
.	TRBJ1-1	TRBV28	.	CASSFVSRVVEAFF	TGTGCCAGCAGTTTTGTTTCGCGGGTGGTCGAAGCTTTCTTT
.	TRBJ2-7	TRBV28	.	CASSFLQGIYEQYF	TGTGCCAGCAGTTTTCTGCAGGGGATCTACGAGCAGTACTTC
TRBD1	TRBJ2-7	TRBV7-4	.	CASSHTHCTRQGIEGYEQYF	TGTGCCAGCAGCCACACACATTGTACAAGACAGGGTATAGAAGGCTACGAGCAGTACTTC